What follows are 18 T cell receptor beta chains derived from one specimen sequenced in a study of T cell responses to AZD1222 COVID-19 vaccine. Generated by immunoSEQ multiplex PCR, the TCRdb table keeps only in-frame clones and is missing some. This table has some 97,000 clones, approximately 88% appearing once. This specimen consisted of peripheral blood, obtained on day 0 of AZD1222 vaccination. These receptors were collected from an adult in good health.

This chain links TRBV19 with TRBJ1-1; TRBD1 matches at 7 bases. After removal of 4 bases from V and 5 bases from J, the junction contained 10 bases not matched to a gene. CDR1 LNHDA and CDR2 SQIVND come from the germline V gene (reference sequence). The CDR3 consists of 15 residues. CDR3 DNA: TGTGCCAGTAGTACTAACAGGGGACGGGGAACTGAAGCTTTCTTT. The encoded protein is CASSTNRGRGTEAFF. The complete variable domain, with remaining parts taken from reference TRBV19 and TRBJ1-1, reads DGGITQSPKYLFRKEGQNVTLSCEQNLNHDAMYWYRQDPGQGLRLIYYSQIVNDFQKGDIAEGYSVSREKKESFPLTVTSAQKNPTAFYLCASSTNRGRGTEAFFGQGTRLTVV.

The V gene is TRBV4-1, the J gene TRBJ1-6; TRBD1 matches 8 bases. Germline CDR1 and CDR2: MGHRA and YSYEKL. The length of the CDR3 is 16 residues. V was pared by 4 bases and J by 7 bases, with 9 bases of the junction left unmatched. The chain's CDR3 is CASSPRTGTWNSPLHF. For the CDR3, the DNA is TGCGCCAGCAGCCCAAGGACAGGGACCTGGAATTCACCCCTCCACTTT.

In this sample, this clone turned up once. The chain joins TRBV19 to TRBJ1-5, with 8 bases matching TRBD1. There are 15 residues in the CDR3. V lost 6 bases and J lost 4; bases outside the gene matches: 8. Germline lookup yields CDR1 LNHDA and CDR2 SQIVND (reference sequence). The chain's CDR3 is CASSRRQGSNQPQHF. The CDR3 region has the DNA TGTGCCAGTAGCAGAAGACAGGGGTCAAATCAGCCCCAGCATTTT.

V is TRBV6-5 and J is TRBJ1-1; TRBD1 might be the D (5 bases). The germline CDR1 and CDR2 sequences are MNHEY and SVGAGI. This CDR3 is built from 14 residues. Trimming took 6 bases from V and 1 from J, leaving 12 bases between them. The CDR3 DNA reads as TGTGCCAGCAGGGCCGACAGCTCGAACACTGAAGCTTTCTTT. This translates into CASRADSSNTEAFF.

The chain has TRBV11-2 and TRBJ1-3; 7 bases are a match to TRBD1. Trimming took 5 bases from V and 1 from J; bases not matched to a gene: 2. Looked up from germline, CDR1 is SGHAT and CDR2 is FQNNGV. This CDR3 has 14 amino acids. This CDR3 is CASSLGQSGNTIYF. As DNA, the CDR3 is TGTGCCAGCAGCCTGGGACAGTCTGGAAACACCATATATTTT.

V usage is TRBV29-1 and J usage is TRBJ1-2; D is ambiguous. The CDR3 is 10 amino acids. Germline V lookup: CDR1 SQVTM, CDR2 ANQGSEA. V lost 5 bases and J lost 8, with 9 bases in between. The CDR3 DNA reads TGCAGCGTTTCGGGCGACGGCTACACCTTC. This encodes CSVSGDGYTF. Supplemented by reference TRBV29-1 and TRBJ1-2, the full variable domain reads SAVISQKPSRDICQRGTSLTIQCQVDSQVTMMFWYRQQPGQSLTLIATANQGSEATYESGFVIDKFPISRPNLTFSTLTVSNMSPEDSSIYLCSVSGDGYTFGSGTRLTVV.

V usage is TRBV27 and J usage is TRBJ2-6; tentatively, D is TRBD2 (6 bases). In germline, CDR1 is MNHEY, CDR2 SMNVEV (reference sequence). The CDR3 sequence is 17 residues long. V was trimmed by 5 bases and J by 0 bases, leaving 14 bases between them. The DNA for the CDR3 is TGTGCCAGCAGTCCCATGACGGGACTCTCTGGGGCCAACGTCCTGACTTTC. This sequence encodes CASSPMTGLSGANVLTF.

This clone was counted a few times. The chain is built from TRBV15 and TRBJ1-1; no clear D gene. V lost 0 bases, J lost 8 bases, and 10 bases lay in between. The CDR3 is made up of 13 amino acids. Germline assignment: CDR1 LNHNV and CDR2 YYDKDF (reference sequence). The CDR3 DNA reads TGTGCCACCAGCAGAGATCTCGACGGCGAAGCTTTCTTT. Protein product: CATSRDLDGEAFF.

This clone was seen more than once but under ten times. The chain combines TRBV4-2 with TRBJ2-3; the match to TRBD2 covers 8 bases. Germline V gives CDR1 LGHNA, CDR2 YNFKEQ. The CDR3 loop spans 17 amino acids. V lost 4 bases, J lost 2 bases, and 11 bases stayed unmatched. The CDR3 bases are TGTGCCAGCAGCCCAGGTTGGAGCGGGGGATCCACAGATACGCAGTATTTT. Its translation: CASSPGWSGGSTDTQYF.

The table lists this clone with a count of one. The V call is TRBV5-6, the J call TRBJ2-7; possibly TRBD1 for D (5 bases). This CDR3 region has 14 residues. In germline, CDR1 is SGHDT, CDR2 YYEEEE. V lost 1 base and J 7 bases, leaving 15 bases between the germline ends. DNA of the CDR3: TGTGCCAGCAGCTTGAGGGGTGGCTTAAGTGAGCAGTACTTC. It encodes CASSLRGGLSEQYF.

The V and J genes are TRBV4-2 and TRBJ2-5, with 15 bases aligning to TRBD2. CDR1 is LGHNA, CDR2 YNFKEQ, per germline. The CDR3 runs 17 residues. V lost 1 base, J lost 2 bases, and 2 bases stayed unmatched. DNA for the CDR3: TGTGCCAGCAGCCAAGGGACTAGCGGGGGGGATCAAGAGACCCAGTACTTC. Translated: CASSQGTSGGDQETQYF.

The V and J genes are TRBV30 and TRBJ1-3; maybe TRBD1 (6 bases). Germline lookup yields CDR1 GTSNPN and CDR2 SVGIG (reference sequence). The CDR3 spans 16 residues. Trimming pared 3 bases from V and 0 bases from J, leaving 15 bases between. DNA of the CDR3: TGTGCCTGGAGCCCCCCCGGCAGGGGCTCTGGAAACACCATATATTTT. Encoded protein: CAWSPPGRGSGNTIYF.

This CDR3 is CASSPGPRKAFF. CDR3 bases: TGTGCCAGCTCCCCCGGGCCGAGGAAAGCTTTCTTT. The chain couples TRBV28 to TRBJ1-1; D not certain. This CDR3 is built from 12 residues. The V and J ends lost 8 bases and 9 bases respectively, with 16 bases between them. The germline gives CDR1 MDHEN, CDR2 SYDVKM. Looking up the rest from reference TRBV28 and TRBJ1-1 gives the full variable domain: DVKVTQSSRYLVKRTGEKVFLECVQDMDHENMFWYRQDPGLGLRLIYFSYDVKMKEKGDIPEGYSVSREKKERFSLILESASTNQTSMYLCASSPGPRKAFFGQGTRLTVV.

V and J are TRBV27 and TRBJ1-4; no clear D. Germline CDR1 reads MNHEY; CDR2 reads SMNVEV (reference sequence). V was pared by 1 base and J by 0 bases, with 12 bases between. CDR3 length: 17 residues. The DNA of the CDR3 is TGTGCCAGCAGTTTATACCCAGGACCGTCAACTAATGAAAAACTGTTTTTT. Translating gives CASSLYPGPSTNEKLFF. The variable domain in full, with the rest retrieved from reference TRBV27 and TRBJ1-4, is EAQVTQNPRYLITVTGKKLTVTCSQNMNHEYMSWYRQDPGLGLRQIYYSMNVEVTDKGDVPEGYKVSRKEKRNFPLILESPSPNQTSLYFCASSLYPGPSTNEKLFFGSGTQLSVL.

The chain joins TRBV18 to TRBJ2-7; D remains ambiguous. This CDR3 has 11 amino acids. Between the trimmed V and J ends, which lost 2 bases and 5 bases, there was a span of 4 bases. Germline CDR1 and CDR2: KGHSH and LQKENI. The CDR3 DNA reads TGTGCCAGCTCACCAGATGACGAGCAGTACTTC. Its translation: CASSPDDEQYF.

This chain uses TRBV24-1 with TRBJ1-5; unclear D gene. The germline CDR1 and CDR2 sequences are KGHDR and SFDVKD. CDR3 size: 14 residues. Trimming left V 2 bases short and J 7 bases short, with 11 bases between. As DNA, the CDR3 is TGTGCCACCAGTGATTCCCCTTTGGGCCAGCCCCAGCATTTT. It is translated as CATSDSPLGQPQHF.

The count of this clone is one. The J gene is TRBJ1-2, the V gene TRBV3-1 (or the pseudogene TRBV3-2); 10 positions agree with TRBD1. CDR1 LGHDT and CDR2 YNNKEL come from the germline V gene (reference sequence). V gave up 5 bases and J gave up 8 bases; unmatched junction bases: 8. This CDR3 spans 14 amino acids. In nucleotides, the CDR3 is TGTGCCAGCAGCAGTCCCGGGACAGGGGCCGGCTACACCTTC. It translates to CASSSPGTGAGYTF.

The chain employs TRBV27 and TRBJ2-7, with 8 bases aligning to TRBD1. Germline values: CDR1 MNHEY, CDR2 SMNVEV (reference sequence). This CDR3 comprises 14 residues. Trimming removed 5 bases from V and 2 bases from J; junction bases left unmatched: 5. CDR3 DNA sequence: TGTGCCAGCAGTCCCTGGACAGGGACCTACGAGCAGTACTTC. Translation gives CASSPWTGTYEQYF.